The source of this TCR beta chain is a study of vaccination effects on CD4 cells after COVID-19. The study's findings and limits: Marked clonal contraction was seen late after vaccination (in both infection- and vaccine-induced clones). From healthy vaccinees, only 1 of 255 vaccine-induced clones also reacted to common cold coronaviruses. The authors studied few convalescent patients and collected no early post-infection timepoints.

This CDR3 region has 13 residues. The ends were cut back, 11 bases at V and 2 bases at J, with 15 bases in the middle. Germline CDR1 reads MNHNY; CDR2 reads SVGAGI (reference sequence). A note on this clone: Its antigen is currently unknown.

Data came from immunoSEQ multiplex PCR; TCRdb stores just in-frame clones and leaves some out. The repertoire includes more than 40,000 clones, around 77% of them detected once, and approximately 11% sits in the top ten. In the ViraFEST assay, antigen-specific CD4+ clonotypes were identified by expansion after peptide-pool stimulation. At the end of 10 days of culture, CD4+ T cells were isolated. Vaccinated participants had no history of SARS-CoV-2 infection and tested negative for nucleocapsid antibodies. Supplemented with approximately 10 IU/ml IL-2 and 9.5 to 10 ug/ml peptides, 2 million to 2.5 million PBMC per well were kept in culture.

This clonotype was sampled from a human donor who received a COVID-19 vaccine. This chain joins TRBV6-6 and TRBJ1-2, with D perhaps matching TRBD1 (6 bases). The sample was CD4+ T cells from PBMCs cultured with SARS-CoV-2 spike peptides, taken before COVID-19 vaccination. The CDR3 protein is CAGRTASNYGYTF. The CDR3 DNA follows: TGTGCCGGAAGGACAGCTTCCAACTATGGCTACACCTTC.